This is a list of T cell receptor beta chains from one sample in a study of OX40 agonist ivuxolimab in advanced cancers. Clones were read by immunoSEQ multiplex PCR, and TCRdb kept only the in-frame ones, dropping some. The sample has 84,000 or so clones; 80% to 95% are singletons. The source was CD4+ or CD8+ T cells sorted from blood, collected in a trial of the OX40 agonist ivuxolimab. These TCRs come from an adult with an advanced solid tumor such as melanoma, head and neck, liver or kidney cancer. Both conserved end residues are part of each CDR3. The D gene is left open where the match is weak. Clone size is not always given. Where it is, it says once, few, many or a class for expanded clones.

j_call v_call clone_size d_call cdr3_nt cdr3_aa
TRBJ2-5 TRBV15 - - TGTGCCACCAGCAGATCAGTTCAAGAGACCCAGTACTTC CATSRSVQETQYF
TRBJ2-3 TRBV11-2 - TRBD1 TGTGCCAGCAGCTCCCCCCGCCGGGACAGGAACACAGATACGCAGTATTTT CASSSPRRDRNTDTQYF
TRBJ1-5 TRBV28 - - TGTGCCAGCAGAACCGGGACGGAGAATCAGCCCCAGCATTTT CASRTGTENQPQHF
TRBJ2-7 TRBV5-1 - - TGCGCCAGCAACCCCCCAGGGAGGAGGCCCTACGAGCAGTACTTC CASNPPGRRPYEQYF
TRBJ1-1 TRBV5-4 few TRBD1 TGTGCCAGCAGTCGCGGACAGGATGAAGCTTTCTTT CASSRGQDEAFF
TRBJ1-2 TRBV28 - - TGTGCCAGCTCCTGGGGAGGGTATGGCTACACCTTC CASSWGGYGYTF
TRBJ1-2 TRBV14 once - TGTGCCAGCAGCGCGGGACGGGGCTATGGCTACACCTTC CASSAGRGYGYTF
TRBJ1-5 TRBV6-6 - - TGTGCCAGCAGTTATAACACCAATCAGCCCCAGCATTTT CASSYNTNQPQHF
TRBJ2-2 TRBV2 - - TGTGCCAGCAGTGGCGGGCAAAGCACCGGGGAGCTGTTTTTT CASSGGQSTGELFF
TRBJ2-1 TRBV15 - - TGTGCCACCAGCAGAAAGGCCACCGGGACTCCCAAATCTGATGAGCAGTTCTTC CATSRKATGTPKSDEQFF
TRBJ2-3 TRBV29-1 - - TGCAGCGTTGAAGGAGTCGGGGCACGATTAGATACGCAGTATTTT CSVEGVGARLDTQYF
TRBJ1-5 TRBV5-8 - - TGTGCCAGCAGCTTATTGGGGGATCAGCCCCAGCATTTT CASSLLGDQPQHF
TRBJ2-7 TRBV5-1 - - TGCGCCAGCAGCTTGGGTTCTGCGGTGTACGAGCAGTACTTC CASSLGSAVYEQYF
TRBJ1-5 TRBV6-6 once - TGTGCCAGCACCACCCCGGGTGGCAATCAGCCCCAGCATTTT CASTTPGGNQPQHF
TRBJ1-6 TRBV2 - - TGTGCCAGCAGTGAATGGGGAAGGGGTTCACCCCTCCACTTT CASSEWGRGSPLHF
TRBJ1-2 TRBV29-1 once - TGCAGCGTTGGTGGGGTCAGGGGAAGCTATGGCTACACCTTC CSVGGVRGSYGYTF
TRBJ1-1 TRBV5-4 - TRBD1 TGTGCCAGCAGCGGAGGGGGCGCGAACACTGAAGCTTTCTTT CASSGGGANTEAFF
TRBJ2-3 TRBV12-1 - - TGTGCCACCACCCACCAGGGAGATACGCAGTATTTT CATTHQGDTQYF
TRBJ2-7 TRBV5-1 - TRBD2 TGCGCCAGCAGCTCAGGACTAGATTACGAGCAGTACTTC CASSSGLDYEQYF
TRBJ2-7 TRBV28 - - TGTGCCAGCAGTTTAGCAGGGGTCACCTCCTACGAGCAGTGCTTC CASSLAGVTSYEQCF
TRBJ2-2 TRBV19 - TRBD2 TGTGCCAGTAGTATAGGCACCGGGACTAGAGGCACCGGGGAGCTGTTTTTT CASSIGTGTRGTGELFF
TRBJ1-2 TRBV6-5 - - TGTGCCAGCAATTACCAGGGCGATGGCTACACCTTC CASNYQGDGYTF
TRBJ2-7 TRBV11-3 - - TGTGCCAGCAGCTTAGGGGGGGACAGTTTCTACGAGCAGTACTTC CASSLGGDSFYEQYF
TRBJ2-3 TRBV27 - TRBD1 TGTGCCAGCAGTTCAGAGGACAGGGGCTTCACAGATACGCAGTATTTT CASSSEDRGFTDTQYF
TRBJ1-4 TRBV29-1 - - TGCAGCGTTGTGGGGCAGGGGCGCGCCACTAATGAAAAACTGTTTTTT CSVVGQGRATNEKLFF
TRBJ1-2 TRBV28 once - TGTGCCAGCCGACCCTCGGGGACAACTAACTATGGCTACACCTTC CASRPSGTTNYGYTF
TRBJ2-3 TRBV18 - - TGTGCCAGCTCGTCAAGCACAGATACGCAGTATTTT CASSSSTDTQYF
TRBJ1-5 TRBV7-2 - - TGTGCCAGCAGCTTAGATGGCAATCAGCCCCAGCATTTT CASSLDGNQPQHF
TRBJ2-1 TRBV14 few TRBD1 TGTGCCAGCAGATACCGGGGTGGGACAGGTGGAAATGAGCAGTTCTTC CASRYRGGTGGNEQFF
TRBJ2-1 TRBV5-4 once TRBD1 TGTGCCAGCAGCTCCCAGACAGGGGTCAATGAGCAGTTCTTC CASSSQTGVNEQFF
TRBJ1-2 TRBV6-1 - - TGTGCCAGCAGTGAGGATGGGGGGGGCTATGGCTACACCTTC CASSEDGGGYGYTF
TRBJ2-7 TRBV9 - TRBD1 TGTGCCAGCAGCGTAGCCCGCGGACAGGGCTCCGAGCAGTACTTC CASSVARGQGSEQYF
TRBJ2-1 TRBV4-1 - - TGCGCCAGCAGCCAAGAGGTTCGGGTAGGTAATGAGCAGTTCTTC CASSQEVRVGNEQFF
TRBJ1-1 TRBV5-1 - - TGCGCCAGCAGCTTGGAGGGGTGGACTGAAGCTTTCTTT CASSLEGWTEAFF
TRBJ2-7 TRBV29-1 - TRBD1 TGCAGCGCCGACACCAACCAGGGGGCTAGGCAGTACTTC CSADTNQGARQYF
TRBJ2-7 TRBV28 - - TGTGCCAGCAGTTTACGAAGGACGCAGTACGAGCAGTACTTC CASSLRRTQYEQYF
TRBJ2-1 TRBV19 - - TGTGCCAGTAGTATTGACAGCTACAATGAGCAGTTCTTC CASSIDSYNEQFF
TRBJ2-1 TRBV4-2 - TRBD2 TGTGCCAGCAGCCAACCGAGCGGGGGGGCCCCCGGGGAGCAGTTCTTC CASSQPSGGAPGEQFF
TRBJ2-5 TRBV19 - - TGTGCCAGTAGTATTCATTCGCCGGACGGAGAAGAGACCCAGTACTTC CASSIHSPDGEETQYF
TRBJ1-2 TRBV6-1 - TRBD1 TGTGCCAGCAAGACAGGGCCCTATGGCTACACCTTC CASKTGPYGYTF
TRBJ2-1 TRBV10-2 - - TGCGCCAGCAGTGGGGGGTTTTCGGGCTACAATGAGCAGTTCTTC CASSGGFSGYNEQFF
TRBJ2-3 TRBV7-3 - - TGTGCCAGCAGCCCCGCCGGGACTTATCCAGATACGCAGTATTTT CASSPAGTYPDTQYF
TRBJ1-5 TRBV2 - - TGTGCCAGCAGTGTGGGAATGGGTCAGCCCCAGCATTTT CASSVGMGQPQHF
TRBJ1-5 TRBV2 few - TGTGCCAGCAGTGAGGGGAGGAGTCAGCCCCAGCATTTT CASSEGRSQPQHF
TRBJ1-1 TRBV20-1 - - TGCAGTGCTAGTGAGGCAGGGGCAGCTTTCTTT CSASEAGAAFF
TRBJ2-5 TRBV19 - - TGTGCCAGTAGTATGAAAAGGCAAGAGACCCAGTACTTC CASSMKRQETQYF
TRBJ1-1 TRBV5-1 - TRBD1 TGCGCCAGCAGCCTTCAGGGGGAGGGGAACACTGAAGCTTTCTTT CASSLQGEGNTEAFF
TRBJ2-1 TRBV2 few - TGTGCCACCAGGGCCTCTGGGGACAATGAGCAGTTCTTC CATRASGDNEQFF
TRBJ2-2 TRBV2 - TRBD2 TGTGCCAGCAGTGGCGGGAGGTCTACCGGGGAGCTGTTTTTT CASSGGRSTGELFF
TRBJ1-3 TRBV5-1 - - TGCGCCAGCAGCTTGGATGGGGGCTCTGGAAACACCATATATTTT CASSLDGGSGNTIYF
TRBJ2-1 TRBV4-2 once - TGTGCCAGCAGCCAAGATAAAAGGGAGCAGTTCTTC CASSQDKREQFF
TRBJ1-5 TRBV19 - - TGTGCCAGTAGTCCCGGAAGCCGGGGCAATCAGCCCCAGCATTTT CASSPGSRGNQPQHF
TRBJ2-1 TRBV6-5 - TRBD2 TGTGCCAGCAGTTACGGGGTTGCGGGAGGGGATGAGCAGTTCTTC CASSYGVAGGDEQFF